The source of this T cell receptor (beta chain) is a study of CD8 T cells in Susac syndrome. The multiple sclerosis controls, all treatment-naive patients, had relapsing-remitting disease that was stable or active. Looked up from germline, CDR1 is DFQATT and CDR2 is SNEGSKA (reference sequence). The length of the CDR3 is 13 residues. The V gene lost 4 bases and the J gene lost 0 bases, with 9 bases spanning the gap. Reverse transcription of about 0.5 to 1 ug RNA used random hexamers. It was immunoSEQ multiplex PCR that amplified TCR beta CDR3 across 54 Vbeta and 13 Jbeta. TCRdb re-called the immunoSEQ multiplex PCR reads with MiXCR, one entry per CDR3 protein. The data hold 100,000 to 150,000 distinct CDR3 sequences, with more than 80% observed a single time.

The source of this sequence is a human donor with multiple sclerosis. V gene TRBV20-1 combines with J gene TRBJ1-1; D not resolved. The sequencing sample was made of CD8+ T cells from PBMCs. The CDR3 loop is CSANRRVNTEAFF. In DNA, the CDR3 is TGCAGTGCTAATAGACGGGTGAACACTGAAGCTTTCTTT.